This T cell receptor beta chain was recovered during a study of CD8 T cells in Susac syndrome. The patients serving as multiple sclerosis controls were treatment-naive. They had stable or active relapsing-remitting disease and fulfilled revised McDonald criteria. Reverse transcription of roughly 0.5 to 1 ug RNA was performed with random hexamers. MiXCR, applied by TCRdb to the immunoSEQ multiplex PCR reads, yields one record per CDR3 protein. The sample holds about 250,000 distinct CDR3 sequences; 85% to 95% are singletons and the top ten take around 0.07%. This CDR3 comprises 14 residues. V was shortened by 5 bases and J by 7 bases, with 20 bases between the two germline ends. Germline lookup yields CDR1 DFQATT and CDR2 SNEGSKA (reference sequence).

Material for sequencing was CD4+ T cells from PBMCs. The rearrangement uses TRBV20-1 and TRBJ1-1; D might be TRBD1 (5 bases). The TCR comes from a human donor with multiple sclerosis. CDR3 residues: CSAEGNVGRYEAFF. In DNA, the CDR3 is TGCAGTGCTGAGGGAAACGTGGGGCGGTATGAAGCTTTCTTT.